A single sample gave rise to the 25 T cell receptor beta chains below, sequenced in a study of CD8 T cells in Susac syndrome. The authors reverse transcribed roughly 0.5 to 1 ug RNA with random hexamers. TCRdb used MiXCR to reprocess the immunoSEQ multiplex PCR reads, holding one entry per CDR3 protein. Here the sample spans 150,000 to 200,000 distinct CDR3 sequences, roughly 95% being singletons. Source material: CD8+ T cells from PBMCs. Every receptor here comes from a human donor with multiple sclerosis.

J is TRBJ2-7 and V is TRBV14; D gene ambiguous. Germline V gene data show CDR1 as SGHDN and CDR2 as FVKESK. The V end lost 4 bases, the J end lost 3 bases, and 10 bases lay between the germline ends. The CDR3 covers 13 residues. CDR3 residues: CASSLRADYEQYF. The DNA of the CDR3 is TGTGCCAGCAGCCTCCGGGCCGACTACGAGCAGTACTTC.

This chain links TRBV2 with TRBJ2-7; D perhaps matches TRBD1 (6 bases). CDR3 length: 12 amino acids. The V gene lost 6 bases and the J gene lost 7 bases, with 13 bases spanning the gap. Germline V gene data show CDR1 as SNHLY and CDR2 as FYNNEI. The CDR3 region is CASRETGGEQYF. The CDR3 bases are TGTGCCAGCAGAGAGACAGGAGGAGAGCAGTACTTC.

CDR3 protein: CASSLSISYYEQYF. DNA of the CDR3: TGTGCCAGCAGTTTATCCATATCCTACTACGAGCAGTACTTC. This chain uses TRBV27 with TRBJ2-7, with no clear D. Germline V gives CDR1 MNHEY, CDR2 SMNVEV (reference sequence). Deletions cut 0 bases from V and 3 bases from J, with 9 bases between. The CDR3 has 14 amino acids.

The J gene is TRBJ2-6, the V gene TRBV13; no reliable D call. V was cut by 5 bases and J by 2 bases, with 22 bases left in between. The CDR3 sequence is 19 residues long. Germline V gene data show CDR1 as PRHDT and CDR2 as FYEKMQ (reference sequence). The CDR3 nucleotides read TGTGCCAGCAGCACCCGTCTAGAGCGTTGGTCTCCTGGGGCCAACGTCCTGACTTTC. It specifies CASSTRLERWSPGANVLTF.

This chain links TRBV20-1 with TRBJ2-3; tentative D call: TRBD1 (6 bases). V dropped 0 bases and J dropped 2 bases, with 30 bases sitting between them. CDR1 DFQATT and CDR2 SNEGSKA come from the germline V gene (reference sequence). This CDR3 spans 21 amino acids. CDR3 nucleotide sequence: TGCAGTGCTAGAGATGGTCCGTCGACAGGCCTACCTCGGGTCGTCACAGATACGCAGTATTTT. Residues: CSARDGPSTGLPRVVTDTQYF.

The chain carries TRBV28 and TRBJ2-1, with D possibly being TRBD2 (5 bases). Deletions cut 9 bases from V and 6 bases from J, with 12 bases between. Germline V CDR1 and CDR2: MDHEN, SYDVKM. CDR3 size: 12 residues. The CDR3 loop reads CASFASGNEQFF. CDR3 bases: TGTGCCAGTTTCGCCAGCGGCAATGAGCAGTTCTTC.

The CDR3 DNA sequence: TGTGCCAGCAGCCGAGCCCGGTATGAGCAGTTCTTC. This codes for CASSRARYEQFF. This chain joins TRBV7-9 and TRBJ2-1; no reliable D call. The V gene's germline CDR1 is SEHNR and CDR2 FQNEAQ (reference sequence). The CDR3 runs 12 residues. V dropped 5 bases and J dropped 8 bases, with 10 bases sitting between them. Together with reference TRBV7-9 and TRBJ2-1, the CDR3 gives the full variable domain: DTGVSQNPRHKITKRGQNVTFRCDPISEHNRLYWYRQTLGQGPEFLTYFQNEAQLEKSRLLSDRFSAERPKGSFSTLEIQRTEQGDSAMYLCASSRARYEQFFGPGTRLTVL.

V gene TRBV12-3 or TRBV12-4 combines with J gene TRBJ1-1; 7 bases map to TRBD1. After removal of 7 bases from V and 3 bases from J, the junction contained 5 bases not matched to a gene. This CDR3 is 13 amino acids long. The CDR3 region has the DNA TGTGCCAGCATCCAGGGGGTCTACACTGAAGCTTTCTTT. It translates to CASIQGVYTEAFF.

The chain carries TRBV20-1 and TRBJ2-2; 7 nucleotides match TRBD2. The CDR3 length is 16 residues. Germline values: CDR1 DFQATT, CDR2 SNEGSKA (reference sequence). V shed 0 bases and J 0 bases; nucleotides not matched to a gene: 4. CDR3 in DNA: TGCAGTGCTAGAGATCGACTAGCACCGAACACCGGGGAGCTGTTTTTT. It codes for CSARDRLAPNTGELFF.

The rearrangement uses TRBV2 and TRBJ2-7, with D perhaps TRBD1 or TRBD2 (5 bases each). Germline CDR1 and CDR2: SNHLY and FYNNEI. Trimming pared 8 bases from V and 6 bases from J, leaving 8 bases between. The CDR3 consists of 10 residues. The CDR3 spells CASRGPEQYF. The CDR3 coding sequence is TGTGCCAGCCGGGGCCCCGAGCAGTACTTC.

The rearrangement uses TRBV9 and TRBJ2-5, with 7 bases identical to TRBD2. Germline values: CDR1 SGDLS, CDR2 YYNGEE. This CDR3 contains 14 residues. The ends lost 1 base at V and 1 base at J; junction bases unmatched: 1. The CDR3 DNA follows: TGTGCCAGCAGCGTAAGCGGGGCCCAAGAGACCCAGTACTTC. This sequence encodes CASSVSGAQETQYF.

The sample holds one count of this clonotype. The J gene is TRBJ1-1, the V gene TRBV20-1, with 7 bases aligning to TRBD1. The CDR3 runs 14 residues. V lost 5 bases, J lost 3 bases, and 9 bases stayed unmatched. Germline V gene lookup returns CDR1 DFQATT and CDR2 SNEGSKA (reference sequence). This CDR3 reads CSARALTGDTEAFF. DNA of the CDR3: TGCAGTGCTCGCGCTCTTACAGGGGACACTGAAGCTTTCTTT.

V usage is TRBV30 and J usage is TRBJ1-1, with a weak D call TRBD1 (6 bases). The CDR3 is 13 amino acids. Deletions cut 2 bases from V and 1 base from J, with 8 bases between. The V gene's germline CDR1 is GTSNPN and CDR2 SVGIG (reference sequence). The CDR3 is CAWSTTGNTEAFF. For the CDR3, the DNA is TGTGCCTGGAGTACGACAGGGAACACTGAAGCTTTCTTT.

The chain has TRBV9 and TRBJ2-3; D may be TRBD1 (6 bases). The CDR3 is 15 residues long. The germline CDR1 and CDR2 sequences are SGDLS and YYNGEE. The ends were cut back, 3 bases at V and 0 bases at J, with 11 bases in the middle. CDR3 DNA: TGTGCCAGCAGCGCGACAGGAGCTAGCACAGATACGCAGTATTTT. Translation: CASSATGASTDTQYF.

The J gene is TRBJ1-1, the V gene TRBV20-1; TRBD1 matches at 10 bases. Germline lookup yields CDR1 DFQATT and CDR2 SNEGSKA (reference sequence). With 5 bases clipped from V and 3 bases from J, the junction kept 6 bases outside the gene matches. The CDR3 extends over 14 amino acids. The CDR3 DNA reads TGCAGTGCTGGGAGGGACAGGGGAGACACTGAAGCTTTCTTT. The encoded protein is CSAGRDRGDTEAFF.

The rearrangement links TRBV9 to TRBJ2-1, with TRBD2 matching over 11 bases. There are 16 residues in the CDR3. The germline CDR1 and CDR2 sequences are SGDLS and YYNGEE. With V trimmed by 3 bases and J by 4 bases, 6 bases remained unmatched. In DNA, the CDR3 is TGTGCCAGCAGCGAACGACTAGCGGGACGATACAATGAGCAGTTCTTC. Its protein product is CASSERLAGRYNEQFF.

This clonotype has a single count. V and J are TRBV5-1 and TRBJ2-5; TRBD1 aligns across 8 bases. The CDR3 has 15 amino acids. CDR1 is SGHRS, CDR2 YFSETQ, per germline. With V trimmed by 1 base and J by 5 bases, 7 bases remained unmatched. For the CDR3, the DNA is TGCGCCAGCAGCTTGTTTGACAGGGGATGGGAGACCCAGTACTTC. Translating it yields CASSLFDRGWETQYF.

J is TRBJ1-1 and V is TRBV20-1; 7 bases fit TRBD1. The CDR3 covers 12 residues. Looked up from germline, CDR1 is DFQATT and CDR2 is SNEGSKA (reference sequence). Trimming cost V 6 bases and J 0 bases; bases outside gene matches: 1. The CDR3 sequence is CSAGTVNTEAFF. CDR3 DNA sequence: TGCAGTGCCGGGACAGTGAACACTGAAGCTTTCTTT.

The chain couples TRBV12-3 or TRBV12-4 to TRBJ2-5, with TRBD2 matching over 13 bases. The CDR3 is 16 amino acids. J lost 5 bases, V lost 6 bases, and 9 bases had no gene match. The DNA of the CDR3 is TGTGCCAGCAGCCGGACTAGCGGGGGCCCGGGGGAGACCCAGTACTTC. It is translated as CASSRTSGGPGETQYF.

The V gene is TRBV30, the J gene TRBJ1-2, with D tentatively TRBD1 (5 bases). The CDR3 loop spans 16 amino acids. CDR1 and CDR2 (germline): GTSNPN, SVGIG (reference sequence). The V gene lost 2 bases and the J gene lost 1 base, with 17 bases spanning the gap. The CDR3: CAWSPAQVTVNYGYTF. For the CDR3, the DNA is TGTGCCTGGAGTCCAGCACAGGTGACAGTTAACTATGGCTACACCTTC.

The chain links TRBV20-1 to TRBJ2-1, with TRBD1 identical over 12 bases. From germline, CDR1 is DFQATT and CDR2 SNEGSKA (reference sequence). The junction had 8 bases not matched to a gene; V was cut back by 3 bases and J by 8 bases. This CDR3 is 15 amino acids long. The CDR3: CSARTGTGGCYEQFF. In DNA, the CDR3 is TGCAGTGCTAGGACCGGGACAGGGGGCTGTTATGAGCAGTTCTTC.

The CDR3, as DNA: TGCAGCGTGGTCCCAAATGAGCAGTTCTTC. Residues: CSVVPNEQFF. The V gene is TRBV29-1, the J gene TRBJ2-1; no definite D call. The CDR3 runs to 10 residues. From germline, CDR1 is SQVTM and CDR2 ANQGSEA. V was trimmed by 6 bases and J by 7 bases, leaving 7 bases between them.

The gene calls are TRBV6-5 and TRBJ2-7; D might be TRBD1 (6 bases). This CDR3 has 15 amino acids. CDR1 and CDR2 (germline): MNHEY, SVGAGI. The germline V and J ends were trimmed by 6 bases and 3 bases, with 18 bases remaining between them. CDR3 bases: TGTGCCAGCAGAGCGTCACAGGGCCGATACTACGAGCAGTACTTC. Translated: CASRASQGRYYEQYF.

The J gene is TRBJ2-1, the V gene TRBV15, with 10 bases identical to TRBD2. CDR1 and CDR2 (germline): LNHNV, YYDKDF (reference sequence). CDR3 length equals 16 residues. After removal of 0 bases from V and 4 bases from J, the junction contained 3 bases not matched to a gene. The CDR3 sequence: CATSRELAGIYNEQFF. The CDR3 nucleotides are TGTGCCACCAGCAGAGAACTAGCGGGGATTTACAATGAGCAGTTCTTC.

Here the CDR3 DNA reads TGCAGTGCTGACGAACATTTAGCGGGAGACAATGAGCAGTTCTTC. This sequence encodes CSADEHLAGDNEQFF. The gene calls are TRBV20-1 and TRBJ2-1; 9 positions match TRBD2. V was clipped by 5 bases and J by 5 bases; unmatched bases: 10. The germline V gene encodes CDR1 DFQATT and CDR2 SNEGSKA (reference sequence). The CDR3 totals 15 residues.